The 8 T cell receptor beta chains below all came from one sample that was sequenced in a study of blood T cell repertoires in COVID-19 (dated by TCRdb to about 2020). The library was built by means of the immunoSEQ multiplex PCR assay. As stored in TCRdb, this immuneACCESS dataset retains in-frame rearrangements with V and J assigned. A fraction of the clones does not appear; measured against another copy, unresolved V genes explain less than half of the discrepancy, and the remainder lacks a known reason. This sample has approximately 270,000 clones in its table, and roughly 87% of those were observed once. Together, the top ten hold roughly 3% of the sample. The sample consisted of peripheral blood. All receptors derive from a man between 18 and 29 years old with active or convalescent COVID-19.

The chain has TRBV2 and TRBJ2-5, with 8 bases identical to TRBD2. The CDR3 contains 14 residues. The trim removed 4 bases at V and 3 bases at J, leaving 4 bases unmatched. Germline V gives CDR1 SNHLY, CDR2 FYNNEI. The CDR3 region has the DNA TGTGCCAGCAGTGCAACTAGCGGAGAAGAGACCCAGTACTTC. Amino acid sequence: CASSATSGEETQYF.

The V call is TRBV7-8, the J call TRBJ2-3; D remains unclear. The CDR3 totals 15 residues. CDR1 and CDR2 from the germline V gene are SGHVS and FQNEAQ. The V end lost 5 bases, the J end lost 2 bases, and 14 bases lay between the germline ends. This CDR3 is CASSPAWADTDTQYF. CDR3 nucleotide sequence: TGTGCCAGCAGCCCGGCGTGGGCAGACACAGATACGCAGTATTTT.

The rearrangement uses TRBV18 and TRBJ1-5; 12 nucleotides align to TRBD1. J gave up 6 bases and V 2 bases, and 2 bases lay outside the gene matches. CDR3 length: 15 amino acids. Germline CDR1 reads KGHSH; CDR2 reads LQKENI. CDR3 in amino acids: CASSPGTGGLQPQHF. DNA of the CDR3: TGTGCCAGCTCACCAGGGACAGGGGGCCTTCAGCCCCAGCATTTT.

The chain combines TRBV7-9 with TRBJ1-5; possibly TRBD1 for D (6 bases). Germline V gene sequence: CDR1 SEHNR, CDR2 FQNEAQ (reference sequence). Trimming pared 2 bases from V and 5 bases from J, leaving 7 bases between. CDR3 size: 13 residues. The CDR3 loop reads CASSLQGYQPQHF. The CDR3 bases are TGTGCCAGCAGCTTACAGGGGTATCAGCCCCAGCATTTT.

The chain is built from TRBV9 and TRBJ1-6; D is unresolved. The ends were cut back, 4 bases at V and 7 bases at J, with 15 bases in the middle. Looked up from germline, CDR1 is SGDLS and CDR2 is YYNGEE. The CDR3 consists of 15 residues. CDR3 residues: CASSPPGPANSPLHF. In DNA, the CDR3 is TGTGCCAGCAGCCCCCCAGGCCCTGCAAATTCACCCCTCCACTTT.

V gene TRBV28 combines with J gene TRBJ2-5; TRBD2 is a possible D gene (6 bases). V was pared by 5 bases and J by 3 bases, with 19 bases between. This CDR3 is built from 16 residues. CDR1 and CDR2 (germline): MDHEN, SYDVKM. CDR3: CASSPPSRRGEETQYF. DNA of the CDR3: TGTGCCAGCAGTCCCCCTTCGCGGCGGGGCGAAGAGACCCAGTACTTC.

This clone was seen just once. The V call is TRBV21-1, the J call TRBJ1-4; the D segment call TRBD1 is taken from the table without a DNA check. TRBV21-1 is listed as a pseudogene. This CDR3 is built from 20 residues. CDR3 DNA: TGTGCCAGCAGCAAAGCTCGGACAGAGGATTCCTCCGCAACTAATGAAAAACTGTTTTTT. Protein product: CASSKARTEDSSATNEKLFF.

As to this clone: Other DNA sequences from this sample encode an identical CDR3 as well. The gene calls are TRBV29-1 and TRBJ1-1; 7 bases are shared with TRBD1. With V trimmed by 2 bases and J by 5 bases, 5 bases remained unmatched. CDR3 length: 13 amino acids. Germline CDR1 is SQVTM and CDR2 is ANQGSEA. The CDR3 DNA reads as TGCAGCGTTGAAAGGGGGCTGGGAACTGAAGCTTTCTTT. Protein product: CSVERGLGTEAFF.